This TCR beta chain comes out of a study of OX40 agonist ivuxolimab in advanced cancers. Describing the broader study: The costimulatory receptor OX40 (CD134) was targeted by ivuxolimab, a fully human IgG2 agonistic monoclonal antibody. Prior anti-PD-1, anti-PD-L1 or anti-CTLA-4 therapy was permitted, and 40% of dose-escalation patients had received checkpoint inhibitors. Three dose-escalation patients achieved partial responses, one with hepatocellular carcinoma and two with cutaneous melanoma. Peripheral TCRbeta sequencing aimed to test whether ivuxolimab altered TCR sequence diversity and caused clonal T-cell expansion. Intravenous ivuxolimab was administered to patients every 2 weeks at six dose levels: 0.01, 0.1, 0.3, 1.5, 3 and 10 mg/kg. The paper describes the monotherapy dose-escalation part (N = 52 patients) of the phase I trial of ivuxolimab. Among the approximately 50 dose-escalation patients, about 20 had hepatocellular carcinoma, roughly 15 melanoma, 9 renal cell carcinoma and 9 head and neck cancer. The dose-escalation cohort was 82.7% male with a mean age of about 60 years, ranging from about 20 to 85. General findings and caveats noted by the study authors: Low levels of normalized T-cell clonal expansion were also seen in some patients who did not respond. In the 0.1-3.0 mg/kg groups, partial responders were among the patients with the lowest normalized peripheral clonal expansion, particularly in CD8+ T cells. After ivuxolimab, expanded clones were on average more numerous among CD8+ T cells than among CD4+ T cells. At doses of 0.1 to 3.0 mg/kg, clonal expansion of both CD4+ and CD8+ blood T cells was observed from baseline to week 6. Antigen specificity was not determined for the clonally expanded peripheral T cells.

Patients with autoimmune disease history or receiving systemic immunosuppression were excluded from the trial. Peripheral blood for TCR sequencing was drawn from every dose cohort at baseline, at cycle 4 day 1 and at cycle 7 day 1. The samples were taken from a phase I, first-in-human, multicenter, open-label dose-escalation trial of ivuxolimab. Adults with locally advanced or metastatic melanoma, renal cell, hepatocellular, or head and neck squamous cell carcinoma were enrolled in the trial. CD4+ and CD8+ T cells were sorted separately from peripheral blood before TCR sequencing. A word on this clone: Its specific antigen is unknown. No much larger clone exists at a distance of one base, and base qualities are not known.

The CDR3 covers 12 residues, taking in both the cysteine and the phenylalanine. Just CDR3 DNA is preserved here, 36 bases in frame from base 1. V lost 2 bases and J lost 6 bases; the stretch between them is 7 bases long. In the germline V gene (reference sequence), CDR1 corresponds to SGHKS and CDR2 to YYEKEE. To sequence the TCRbeta CDR3 region, genomic DNA was isolated from the sorted cells. TCRbeta CDR3 regions were sequenced using the immunoSEQ Assay. TCRdb limited this immuneACCESS table to in-frame rearrangements with V and J called. A share of clones is missing; checked studies link under half to unresolved V genes, and the rest is unexplained. The table for this sample lists some 97,000 clones; 75% to 90% of them were counted only once. Approximately 0.16% of the sample is taken by the ten largest.

The clonotype comes from an adult with an advanced solid tumor such as melanoma, head and neck, liver or kidney cancer. The sequences come from CD4+ or CD8+ T cells sorted from blood, collected in a trial of the OX40 agonist ivuxolimab. The chain uses TRBV5-5 and TRBJ2-3, with the D segment identity uncertain. The CDR3 protein is CASSLTLDTQYF. The DNA sequence is given as TGTGCCAGCAGCTTAACTCTCGATACGCAGTATTTT.